The source of this TCR beta chain is a study of cytomegalovirus exposure and HLA in healthy donors. Whole-study findings and limits: Researchers left out some V segments, among them TRBV6-2 and TRBV6-3, as indistinguishable. CMV serostatus stood as the only immune exposure information on hand. By HLA locus, TCR association rates varied in a later analysis, with DRB1 showing the most and HLA-C the fewest.

For this clone: Its specificity is unknown.

The germline gives CDR1 SGHDN, CDR2 FVKESK. The CDR3 extends over 17 amino acids. Unmatched junction bases numbered 10, after V lost 0 bases and J lost 6 bases. The study ran its PCR with 60 Vbeta and 13 Jbeta primers. Clones were sequenced by immunoSEQ multiplex PCR, and TCRdb holds only the in-frame ones, with some missing. The data contain around 250,000 clones, over 70% of them singletons. This chain joins TRBV14 and TRBJ2-7; 11 bases are shared with TRBD2. What was sequenced was PBMCs. The sequence came from a woman aged 60 to 75 in good health and CMV-seropositive. The CDR3, as DNA: TGTGCCAGCAGCCAAGAGCGCCTAGCGGGAGGATGGGGCGAGCAGTACTTC. This codes for CASSQERLAGGWGEQYF. Full variable domain (rest looked up from reference TRBV14 and TRBJ2-7): EAGVTQFPSHSVIEKGQTVTLRCDPISGHDNLYWYRRVMGKEIKFLLHFVKESKQDESGMPNNRFLAERTGGTYSTLKVQPAELEDSGVYFCASSQERLAGGWGEQYFGPGTRLTVT.